This T cell receptor (beta chain) was recorded in a study of CD8+ T cells in alopecia areata. Peripheral blood samples and lesional scalp punch biopsies were obtained from alopecia areata patients. In the case of this clone: The target antigen is unknown.

cDNA prepared by RNA extraction and subsequent reverse transcription served as the template for sequencing. Generated by immunoSEQ multiplex PCR, the TCRdb table keeps only in-frame clones and is missing some. The sample has 120,000 or so clones, roughly 50% seen once; the top ten hold roughly a tenth. CDR3 length equals 14 residues. The V end lost 6 bases, the J end lost 6 bases, and 15 bases lay between the germline ends. Germline V CDR1 and CDR2: MRHNA, SNTAGT. Overall study results and limits: Normal scalp showed lower clonality than lesional scalp, especially alopecia totalis/universalis. Patients shared TCRs less clearly than mice did, possibly owing to HLA.

The sequence came from a human donor with alopecia areata. V gene TRBV6-4 combines with J gene TRBJ1-5, with D possibly being TRBD1 (5 bases). The material sequenced was NKG2D-low CD8+ T cells sorted from blood. CDR3 residues: CASSRGGESQPQHF. The DNA for the CDR3 is TGTGCCAGCAGCCGCGGGGGGGAGAGTCAGCCCCAGCATTTT.